This TCR beta chain was documented in a study of blood T cell repertoires in COVID-19. In the study overall: The United States, Italy and Spain provided the acute and convalescent COVID-19 samples.

In the original analysis: Cell counts per sample came from amplifying reference gene primers. Sequencing was performed with immunoSEQ multiplex PCR; in TCRdb, only in-frame clones are kept and a portion is missing. V and J calls and clone size come straight from that table; D and trimming were deduced from the DNA. The sample includes around 100,000 clones, around 86% of them seen just once. The CDR3 is made up of 16 amino acids. Trimming stripped 0 bases from V and 0 bases from J, with 12 bases between. Germline V gene sequence: CDR1 LNHDA, CDR2 SQIVND (reference sequence). Sequencing was performed on peripheral blood. The receptor was isolated from a man in his 70s with acute or convalescent COVID-19. J is TRBJ2-7 and V is TRBV19; tentative D call: TRBD1 (5 bases). As DNA, the CDR3 is TGTGCCAGTAGTATAGATGCGGACATTAACTCCTACGAGCAGTACTTC. Translation gives CASSIDADINSYEQYF.